A single sample is the source of the 7 T cell receptor beta chains below, sequenced in a study of T cells in Graves' hyperthyroidism and ophthalmopathy. RNA transcripts yielded amplified TCR beta CDR3 regions. First-round RT-PCR targeting the TCR CDR3 was performed with the HTBI primer set. Each CDR3 protein gets one entry after TCRdb re-called the multiplex PCR reads with MiXCR. The sample consists of hundreds of thousands of distinct CDR3 sequences, about 15% of them appearing once. Sequencing was performed on blood. The receptors stem from a man between 18 and 35 years old with Graves' ophthalmopathy.

In this sample, this clonotype turned up many times. V gene TRBV28 combines with J gene TRBJ2-7; unclear D gene. This CDR3 comprises 12 residues. Germline CDR1 MDHEN, CDR2 SYDVKM. V lost 1 base to trimming and J lost 5 bases, with 6 bases between them. CDR3: CASSLSPNEQYF. The DNA for the CDR3 is TGTGCCAGCAGTTTATCCCCAAACGAGCAGTACTTC.

This clonotype came up many times. This sequence joins TRBV7-9 and TRBJ2-5, with TRBD2 matching over 10 bases. J gave up 4 bases and V 6 bases, and 5 bases lay outside the gene matches. This CDR3 is built from 14 residues. CDR1 is SEHNR, CDR2 FQNEAQ, per germline (reference sequence). CDR3 bases: TGTGCCAGCAGGCTTAGCGGGGGGTTAGAGACCCAGTACTTC. Translating it yields CASRLSGGLETQYF. Looking up the rest from reference TRBV7-9 and TRBJ2-5 gives the full variable domain: DTGVSQNPRHKITKRGQNVTFRCDPISEHNRLYWYRQTLGQGPEFLTYFQNEAQLEKSRLLSDRFSAERPKGSFSTLEIQRTEQGDSAMYLCASRLSGGLETQYFGPGTRLLVL.

This clonotype was recorded many times. The chain combines TRBV7-8 with TRBJ2-3, with 12 bases identical to TRBD2. Germline lookup yields CDR1 SGHVS and CDR2 FQNEAQ. There are 15 residues in the CDR3. J was trimmed by 5 bases and V by 5 bases; bases with no gene match: 5. CDR3 in DNA: TGTGCCAGCAGCCGACTAGCGGGAGCGGTAGATACGCAGTATTTT. Translating it yields CASSRLAGAVDTQYF.

This clonotype was recorded many times. The gene calls are TRBV20-1 and TRBJ2-7; 7 bases line up with TRBD2. This CDR3 is built from 16 residues. The trim removed 6 bases at V and 4 bases at J, leaving 18 bases unmatched. Per the germline V gene, CDR1 is DFQATT and CDR2 is SNEGSKA (reference sequence). CDR3 sequence: CSAGGRESGRAYEQYF. The CDR3 coding sequence is TGCAGTGCGGGGGGGAGAGAAAGTGGGCGTGCGTACGAGCAGTACTTC.

The chain recombines TRBV10-2 with TRBJ2-2; 8 bases agree with TRBD2. J gave up 6 bases and V 0 bases, and 3 bases lay outside the gene matches. Germline CDR1 WSHSY, CDR2 SAAADI. The CDR3 spans 15 residues. The CDR3 protein is CASSESSGGAGELFF. The CDR3 DNA sequence: TGCGCCAGCAGTGAGTCGTCGGGGGGGGCCGGGGAGCTGTTTTTT.

The sample holds many counts of this clonotype. V is TRBV3-1 and J is TRBJ2-1, with 11 bases identical to TRBD2. The germline V gene has CDR1 LGHDT and CDR2 YNNKEL (reference sequence). The CDR3 is made up of 13 amino acids. Trimming at V came to 8 bases and at J to 9 bases, leaving 6 bases not matched to a gene. The chain's CDR3 is CASLSGGAGEQFF. CDR3 DNA sequence: TGTGCCAGCCTTAGCGGGGGGGCCGGTGAGCAGTTCTTC.

This chain uses TRBV20-1 with TRBJ2-7; 8 positions agree with TRBD1. This CDR3 comprises 11 residues. After removal of 6 bases from V and 6 bases from J, the junction contained 4 bases not matched to a gene. Per the germline V gene, CDR1 is DFQATT and CDR2 is SNEGSKA (reference sequence). This CDR3 is CSAWTGSEQYF. Written as DNA, the CDR3 is TGCAGTGCGTGGACAGGGTCCGAGCAGTACTTC.